The rows below give T cell receptor beta chains drawn from one sample of a study of breast tumors, draining lymph nodes, adjacent tissues. Each CDR3 protein is one row after TCRdb ran MiXCR on the multiplex PCR reads. In the table there are approximately 200,000 distinct CDR3 sequences, about 32% of which are singletons. Sequenced material: axillary lymph node tissue. The receptor source for this set is a female donor with breast cancer. Some clones in this sample may be carry-over from other donors' samples. The CDR3 runs from the conserved cysteine through the conserved F or W. A D gene is named only where the DNA matches it firmly. Size is stated for part of the rows, as once, few or many counts, or as a class when the clone is expanded.

v_call,j_call,clone_size,d_call,cdr3_aa,cdr3_nt
TRBV6-1,TRBJ2-7,NA,TRBD2,CASSRTKGLAYEQYF,TGTGCCAGCAGTCGGACCAAGGGACTAGCCTACGAGCAGTACTTC
TRBV11-3,TRBJ2-1,many,TRBD1,CASSLGRGRVNEQFF,TGTGCCAGCAGCTTAGGCAGGGGGCGCGTCAATGAGCAGTTCTTC
TRBV7-2,TRBJ1-2,many,NA,CASSLEGFFYGYTF,TGTGCCAGCAGCTTAGAAGGCTTTTTCTATGGCTACACCTTC
TRBV5-4,TRBJ2-4,NA,NA,CASHFAGEVDIQYF,TGTGCCAGCCACTTTGCAGGGGAGGTGGACATTCAGTACTTC
TRBV18,TRBJ1-4,many,NA,CASSPGADEKLFF,TGTGCCAGCTCACCAGGGGCTGATGAAAAACTGTTTTTT
TRBV2,TRBJ2-3,many,TRBD2,CASRPLHLAGGPGDTQYF,TGTGCCAGCAGGCCCCTCCATCTAGCGGGAGGGCCAGGAGATACGCAGTATTTT
TRBV28,TRBJ2-5,NA,NA,CASLGGLTTQYF,TGTGCCAGTTTGGGGGGATTGACGACCCAGTACTTC
TRBV5-4,TRBJ2-7,many,TRBD2,CASSLAGGVSVYEQYF,TGTGCCAGCAGCTTGGCCGGGGGGGTTAGCGTTTACGAGCAGTACTTC
TRBV4-1,TRBJ2-5,many,TRBD1,CASSLRQGLQETQYF,TGCGCCAGCAGCCTCAGACAGGGGCTCCAAGAGACCCAGTACTTC
TRBV28,TRBJ2-5,many,NA,CASSSVVTPGTQYF,TGTGCCAGCAGTTCGGTAGTGACCCCGGGGACCCAGTACTTC
TRBV5-5,TRBJ2-3,few,NA,CASSPQVTDTQYF,TGTGCCAGCAGCCCTCAGGTCACGGATACGCAGTATTTT
TRBV7-2,TRBJ2-1,many,TRBD1,CASSFGTGDEQFF,TGTGCCAGCAGCTTCGGGACAGGGGATGAGCAGTTCTTC
TRBV3-1,TRBJ1-2,many,TRBD1,CASSQPGQHYGYTF,TGTGCCAGCAGCCAACCGGGACAGCACTATGGCTACACCTTC
TRBV19,TRBJ2-2,many,NA,CASSIRWARAGTGELFF,TGTGCCAGTAGTATTCGGTGGGCTAGGGCGGGCACCGGGGAGCTGTTTTTT
TRBV7-2,TRBJ2-7,many,NA,CASSRESGPGREQYF,TGTGCCAGCAGCAGAGAGAGCGGACCGGGGCGGGAGCAGTACTTC
TRBV12-3/TRBV12-4,TRBJ1-2,NA,NA,CASSVTIAGAGYTF,TGTGCCAGCAGTGTAACCATAGCGGGGGCTGGCTACACCTTC
TRBV30,TRBJ1-4,many,TRBD1,CAWSLTGNPGKLFF,TGTGCCTGGAGTTTGACAGGGAACCCCGGAAAACTGTTTTTT
TRBV19,TRBJ2-5,NA,NA,CASSISRGGETQYF,TGTGCCAGTAGTATCTCCAGGGGCGGGGAGACCCAGTACTTC
TRBV6-2/TRBV6-3,TRBJ2-7,many,NA,CASRPRTGPLYEQYF,TGTGCCAGCAGACCGAGGACGGGCCCCCTCTACGAGCAGTACTTC
TRBV18,TRBJ2-3,many,TRBD1,CASSPGQTTDTQYF,TGTGCCAGCTCCCCGGGACAGACCACAGATACGCAGTATTTT
TRBV29-1,TRBJ2-1,NA,TRBD1,CSWTGVGEQFF,TGCAGCTGGACAGGGGTCGGTGAGCAGTTCTTC
TRBV19,TRBJ2-1,many,NA,CASSAKWGAVYNEQFF,TGTGCCAGTAGTGCCAAGTGGGGGGCCGTCTACAATGAGCAGTTCTTC
TRBV5-8,TRBJ1-3,many,NA,CASSLAGAAGNTIYF,TGTGCCAGCAGCTTGGCCGGGGCGGCAGGAAACACCATATATTTT
TRBV5-6,TRBJ2-5,many,NA,CASSLVQGPGQETQYF,TGTGCCAGCAGCTTGGTCCAGGGGCCGGGCCAAGAGACCCAGTACTTC
TRBV4-1,TRBJ2-5,NA,NA,CASSPPNGETQYF,TGCGCCAGCAGCCCACCTAATGGGGAGACCCAGTACTTC
TRBV6-6,TRBJ2-1,many,TRBD1,CASSYSGTGGNEQFF,TGTGCCAGCAGTTACTCCGGGACAGGGGGAAATGAGCAGTTCTTC
TRBV6-6,TRBJ2-1,NA,NA,CAITQEGLASEQFF,TGTGCCATTACTCAGGAAGGCCTAGCTAGTGAGCAGTTCTTC